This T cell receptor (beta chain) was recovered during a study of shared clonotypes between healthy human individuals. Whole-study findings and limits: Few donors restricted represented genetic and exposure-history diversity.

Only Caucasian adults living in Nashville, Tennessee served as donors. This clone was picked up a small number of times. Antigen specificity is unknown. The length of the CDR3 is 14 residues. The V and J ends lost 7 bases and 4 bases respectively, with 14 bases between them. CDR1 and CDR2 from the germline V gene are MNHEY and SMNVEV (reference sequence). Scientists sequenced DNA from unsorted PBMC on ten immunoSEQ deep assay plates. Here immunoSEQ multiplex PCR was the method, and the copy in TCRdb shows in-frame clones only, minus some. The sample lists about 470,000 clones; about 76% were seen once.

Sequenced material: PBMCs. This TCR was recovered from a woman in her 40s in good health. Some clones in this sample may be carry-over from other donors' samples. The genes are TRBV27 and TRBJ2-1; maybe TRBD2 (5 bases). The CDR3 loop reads CASMRVSGYNEQFF. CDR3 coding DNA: TGTGCCAGCATGCGCGTCTCGGGGTACAATGAGCAGTTCTTC.